This TCR beta chain stems from a study of shared clonotypes between healthy human individuals (dated by TCRdb to between 2020 and 2021). About the investigation overall: The cohort included three men and two women between 18 and 49 years of age. Leukapheresis yielded between about 0.85 and 10 billion PBMCs per donor. To estimate repertoire size and how much clonotypes are shared between individuals, the study performed deep sequencing of blood TCR repertoires from roughly five healthy adults. To increase sequencing depth and limit assay-specific biases, different laboratories used diverse techniques to prepare libraries and sequence TCR repertoires. For each donor, CD4 naive and CD4 memory were each given three plates, CD8 naive was given two plates, and CD8 memory was given one plate.

Regarding this clone: It lacks a known antigen. It has no much larger one-base neighbor in the sample; base qualities were not kept.

Paper-wide results and their limitations: Rarefaction of sorted-subset datasets indicated incomplete sequencing despite the large sequencing depth. Higher generation probabilities were observed for clonotypes shared by all four sorted-subset donors than for non-shared clonotypes. About 4.5% of naive CD4, roughly 3.6% of naive CD8, 2.3% of memory CD4, and about 0.4% of memory CD8 clonotypes were shared across several donors. Larger estimated clonotype richness was generally found for naive subsets than for memory subsets. The small number of donors limited the genetic and exposure-history diversity represented. Pairwise subsampling led to the expectation that sequencing depth would affect the degree of clonotype sharing among donors. Only blood was sampled, and tissue TCR repertoires likely differ from those in blood.

Including cysteine and phenylalanine, the CDR3 has 13 amino acids. The entry retains the CDR3 DNA only, 39 bases that are in frame from base 1. From the germline V gene, CDR1 is MDHEN and CDR2 is SYDVKM. The V end loses 4 bases and the J end loses 4 bases, and a stretch of 8 bases separates them. TCR CDR3 regions were amplified from genomic DNA by multiplex PCR using the deep immunoSEQ assay. Extracted genomic DNA from each cell subset was distributed evenly across all wells of several immunoSEQ 96-well plates, and each plate was treated as a replicate. For sorted subsets, approximately 190 ng of genomic DNA, equivalent to tens of thousands of T cell genomes, went into each replicate PCR. Purified libraries were measured with a Qubit 3.0 fluorometer, size-checked on a Bioanalyzer 2100, and measured again with the KAPA Library Quantification kit. Every immunoSEQ 96-well plate was sequenced on a separate single-read 150-cycle Illumina NextSeq 550 flow cell. In the source study's methods: The immunoSEQ output contained only junctional sequences without quality scores, so filtering could not match that applied to full-length reads. Sequences were annotated with PyIR, a Python wrapper for IgBLAST v1.9, using IMGT germline references to assign V/J genes and CDR3. Reads with weak V/J assignments (E-value above 1e-6), missing CDR3, stop codons, out-of-frame junctions, or ambiguous translated residues were removed. A V3J clonotype was defined by an identical inferred V gene, J gene, and CDR3 amino acid sequence. Percentage overlap between repertoires was calculated by dividing the number of shared unique clonotypes by the size of the smaller repertoire. Repertoire richness was assessed with RTK rarefaction, the Chao1 estimator, and Recon v2.1 estimates of unobserved clonotypes. For all TCRbeta clonotypes obtained by the gDNA method from four donors, generation probabilities were computed with OLGA. Entries here come from immuneACCESS through TCRdb and include only in-frame sequences with V and J called. Some clones fail to appear in such tables; in the studies checked, an unresolved V gene covers under half of the shortfall, and the cause of the remainder is unknown. The V and J calls and clone size come from that table; D and trimming were worked out from the DNA. The sample table contains under 120,000 clones; only one count was recorded for around 71% of them. The biggest ten clones account for more than 20% of the sample.

Healthy HIV-negative adults with no recently reported acute infections or vaccinations were included as donors. Every donor was a Caucasian adult living in Nashville, Tennessee, USA. CD8 memory samples consisted of magnetically selected CD45RO+ cells combined with CCR7-negative CD45RA+ effector memory (TemRA) cells. Blood was collected by leukapheresis, and PBMCs were isolated by Ficoll-Histopaque density gradient centrifugation and then cryopreserved in liquid nitrogen vapor phase. Purity and quantity of every magnetically sorted T cell population were checked by analytical flow cytometry. Each sorted fraction had its genomic DNA isolated and then quantified by UV absorbance on a Nanodrop 2000c.

Sequenced material: memory CD8+ T cells sorted from blood. The cell subset or site label, read with the paper, signifies: CD45RO+ cells pooled with CCR7-negative TemRA cells. The receptor's source is a woman aged 25 to 45 in good health. The rearrangement joined TRBV28 to TRBJ1-5; the D region possibly corresponds to TRBD1 (6 bases align). The CDR3 reads as follows: CASSSDRNQPQHF. The DNA sequence is given as TGTGCCAGCAGTTCAGACAGGAATCAGCCCCAGCATTTT.